This TCR beta chain was identified in a study of patients and donors after allogeneic stem cell transplantation. V shed 2 bases and J shed 0 bases, with 11 bases lying between them. This CDR3 comprises 16 residues. CDR1 SGHNT and CDR2 YENEEA come from the germline V gene. Each CDR3 protein gets one entry after TCRdb re-called the RT-PCR reads with MiXCR. This sample carries about 87,000 distinct CDR3 sequences, 5% of them seen once, and the ten largest clones take 2.6%. The sample was blood, either unsorted or a sorted T cell fraction (not recorded which). This TCR came from a human donor who was either an allogeneic HSCT recipient or a stem cell or donor lymphocyte infusion donor (not recorded which). It is not recorded whose cells these are; they may come from a transplant donor. This chain connects TRBV11-3 to TRBJ1-3, with D perhaps TRBD1 (5 bases). CDR3 sequence reads: CASSLKGPYSGNTIYF. The CDR3 DNA is TGTGCCAGCAGCTTAAAGGGACCGTACTCTGGAAACACCATATATTTT. The complete variable domain, with remaining parts taken from reference TRBV11-3 and TRBJ1-3, reads EAGVVQSPRYKIIEKKQPVAFWCNPISGHNTLYWYLQNLGQGPELLIRYENEEAVDDSQLPKDRFSAERLKGVDSTLKIQPAELGDSAVYLCASSLKGPYSGNTIYFGEGSWLTVV.